A selection of T cell receptor beta chains follows, all from one sample in a study of siplizumab effects on memory and regulatory T cells. Assay: immunoSEQ multiplex PCR; the TCRdb copy retains only in-frame clones and omits some. The sample lists approximately 75,000 clones, roughly 93% occurring once. Sequenced: CD8+ T cells sorted from blood. All receptors come from a human donor in good health. The CDR3 runs from the conserved cysteine through the conserved F or W. A D gene is named only where the DNA matches it firmly. Clone size is shown for a subset of rows, as once, few, many or a class of expanded clone.

v_gene,d_gene,j_gene,abundance,CDR3nt,CDR3aa
TRBV28,-,TRBJ1-1,-,TGTGCCAGCAGTTTCCTTCAAGGAATGAACACTGAAGCTTTCTTT,CASSFLQGMNTEAFF
TRBV4-3,TRBD2,TRBJ2-5,-,TGCGCCAGCAGCCAAGGAGTCGGGGGGGGGATAGAGACCCAGTACTTC,CASSQGVGGGIETQYF
TRBV4-2,TRBD2,TRBJ2-3,-,TGTGCCAGCAGCCGGATTAGCGGGGGGGAAAATACGCAGTATTTT,CASSRISGGENTQYF
TRBV11-2,-,TRBJ2-7,-,TGTGCCAGCAGCTTAGTGTCAGGGCCCCGAACCAACCAGCAGTACTTC,CASSLVSGPRTNQQYF
TRBV5-1,-,TRBJ2-3,-,TGCGCCAGCAGCTTGTCCTCAGGGGATACGCAGTATTTT,CASSLSSGDTQYF
TRBV7-9,TRBD2,TRBJ2-1,-,TGTGCCAGCAGCTTAGGAGAGGTACTAGCGGCCTACAATGAGCAGTTCTTC,CASSLGEVLAAYNEQFF
TRBV10-3,-,TRBJ1-1,once,TGTGCCATCAGTGAGGTAACGGCAGACTTTATGAACACTGAAGCTTTCTTT,CAISEVTADFMNTEAFF
TRBV6-1,-,TRBJ2-3,few,TGTGCCAGTCATCATACTAGCACAGATACGCAGTATTTT,CASHHTSTDTQYF
TRBV11-2,-,TRBJ1-1,few,TGTGCCAGCAGCGGGATCACGGGGGCTGCTGAAGCTTTCTTT,CASSGITGAAEAFF
TRBV7-9,-,TRBJ2-7,-,TGTGCCAGCAGGAACACGGACGAGCAGTACTTC,CASRNTDEQYF
TRBV5-6,-,TRBJ2-3,-,TGTGCCAGCAGCTCCGGAGGGGAAACGCAGTATTTT,CASSSGGETQYF
TRBV9,TRBD2,TRBJ2-3,-,TGTGCCAGCAGCGTAGGAATTAGCGGGGGGGGCGGCACAGATACGCAGTATTTT,CASSVGISGGGGTDTQYF
TRBV9,-,TRBJ1-2,-,TGTGCCAGCACCTATGGGGGAAACTATGGCTACACCTTC,CASTYGGNYGYTF
TRBV4-1,-,TRBJ1-2,once,TGCGCCAGCAGCCAAGATCGAGGGGGAGTTTATGGCTACACCTTC,CASSQDRGGVYGYTF
TRBV4-2,-,TRBJ2-7,-,TGTGCCAGCAGCCAAGTAACCGAGACAGGCCTCTACGAGCAGTACTTC,CASSQVTETGLYEQYF
TRBV4-1,-,TRBJ2-2,once,TGCGCCAGCAGCCAAGGGGGGGAGCTGTTTTTT,CASSQGGELFF
TRBV21-1,-,TRBJ2-5,-,TGTGCCAGCAGCATAAATCCGGACAGGCCAAGAGGGACCCGGGAGACCCAGTACTTC,CASSINPDRPRGTRETQYF
TRBV7-8,-,TRBJ1-1,-,TGTGCCAGCAGCTTAGTAGCGTTAACTGAAGCTTTCTTT,CASSLVALTEAFF
TRBV7-8,TRBD1,TRBJ2-7,-,TGTGCCAGCAGTTTGACAGGGAAGGCAACGGACGAGCAGTACTTC,CASSLTGKATDEQYF
TRBV27,-,TRBJ1-6,-,TGTGCCAGCAGTTTCGCTGGGGCCGCCAATTCACCCCTCCACTTT,CASSFAGAANSPLHF
TRBV7-9,-,TRBJ1-1,few,TGTGCCAGCGGCTACGGCGGCACTGAAGCTTTCTTT,CASGYGGTEAFF
TRBV11-3,-,TRBJ2-5,-,TGTGCCAGCCCCCCGGATGGAGAGCAAGAGACCCAGTACTTC,CASPPDGEQETQYF